The next 10 T cell receptor beta chains were all read from a single sample in a study of T cells in Graves' hyperthyroidism and ophthalmopathy. The source material, RNA transcripts, was used to amplify TCR beta CDR3 regions. TCR CDR3 underwent first-round RT-PCR with the HTBI primer set. TCRdb recomputed calls from the multiplex PCR reads with MiXCR, one row per CDR3 protein. The table has around 690,000 distinct CDR3 sequences, about 18% seen once. Sequenced material: blood. All receptors come from a man aged 45 to 65 with Graves' hyperthyroidism.

This clonotype was seen only a few times. This rearrangement joins TRBV3-1 to TRBJ2-1, with 13 nucleotides matching TRBD2. The V segment lost 4 bases and the J segment 6 bases; nucleotides outside the gene matches: 6. Germline V gives CDR1 LGHDT, CDR2 YNNKEL (reference sequence). The CDR3 has 16 amino acids. In nucleotides, the CDR3 is TGTGCCAGCAGCCCCTGGACTAGCGGGAGTAGCAATGAGCAGTTCTTC. Amino acids: CASSPWTSGSSNEQFF.

This clonotype was found many times. This chain uses TRBV10-3 with TRBJ2-7; the D gene is possibly TRBD1 (7 bases). Germline CDR1 and CDR2: ENHRY and SYGVKD. This CDR3 contains 17 residues. V was clipped by 2 bases and J by 3 bases, with 20 bases between them. This chain's CDR3 is CAISEAYRQGGNYEQYF. CDR3 nucleotide sequence: TGTGCCATCAGTGAGGCCTATCGACAGGGAGGAAACTACGAGCAGTACTTC.

The rearrangement uses TRBV14 and TRBJ2-7; tentative D call: TRBD1 (6 bases). Germline values: CDR1 SGHDN, CDR2 FVKESK. This CDR3 region has 16 residues. The V end lost 6 bases, the J end lost 2 bases, and 20 bases lay between the germline ends. CDR3: CASSLPQGRSTYEQYF. For the CDR3, the DNA is TGTGCCAGCAGTCTACCACAGGGTAGGTCAACCTACGAGCAGTACTTC.

This clonotype has more than one count but fewer than ten. CDR3 sequence: CSVKSSGRAQYF. CDR3 bases: TGCAGTGTAAAGTCTAGCGGGAGGGCGCAGTACTTC. The chain carries TRBV20-1 and TRBJ2-7; 12 nucleotides line up with TRBD2. The germline V gene encodes CDR1 DFQATT and CDR2 SNEGSKA (reference sequence). The V gene end was trimmed by 7 bases and the J gene end by 9 bases; junction bases not matched to a gene: 7. The CDR3 length is 12 residues.

V usage is TRBV29-1 and J usage is TRBJ2-3, with 7 nucleotides matching TRBD2. The CDR3 totals 15 residues. V lost 2 bases, J lost 3 bases, and 8 bases stayed unmatched. Germline V CDR1 and CDR2: SQVTM, ANQGSEA. The CDR3 protein is CSVEPLGGGTDTQYF. CDR3 DNA: TGCAGCGTTGAACCACTGGGGGGGGGGACAGATACGCAGTATTTT.

This clonotype was seen ten or more times. The rearrangement links TRBV11-3 to TRBJ2-1; 9 bases are a match to TRBD2. The CDR3 has 18 residues. The V gene's germline CDR1 is SGHNT and CDR2 YENEEA. V shed 3 bases, J shed 1 base, and the junction held 10 bases outside the gene matches. The CDR3 coding sequence is TGTGCCAGCAGCTTGGGGGGTGGGAGCGGGGGGTCCTACAATGAGCAGTTCTTC. Amino acids: CASSLGGGSGGSYNEQFF.

This clonotype was seen repeatedly, ten times or more. V gene TRBV28 combines with J gene TRBJ2-7; no firm D call. The V end was cut by 1 base, the J end by 2 bases, with 12 bases between. Germline V gives CDR1 MDHEN, CDR2 SYDVKM. The CDR3 totals 15 residues. This CDR3 reads CASSLYSRLAYEQYF. The CDR3 DNA sequence: TGTGCCAGCAGTTTATACTCCCGCCTTGCCTACGAGCAGTACTTC.

The chain couples TRBV30 to TRBJ1-2, with D unresolved. This CDR3 has 14 residues. The germline V gene encodes CDR1 GTSNPN and CDR2 SVGIG (reference sequence). V lost 3 bases and J 4 bases, leaving 15 bases between the germline ends. The CDR3 DNA follows: TGTGCCTGGAGGATGGGGTTTGGTCGCTATGGCTACACCTTC. Translation: CAWRMGFGRYGYTF.

This clonotype showed up many times. CDR3 amino acids: CASRVAGSSYEQYF. The CDR3 nucleotides read TGTGCCAGTAGAGTAGCAGGCTCCTCCTACGAGCAGTACTTC. The chain carries TRBV19 and TRBJ2-7; D not resolved. V lost 6 bases to trimming and J lost 0 bases, with 12 bases between them. This CDR3 has 14 residues. Per germline, CDR1 LNHDA and CDR2 SQIVND (reference sequence).

This sequence joins TRBV19 and TRBJ2-2; D call uncertain. Germline CDR1 and CDR2: LNHDA and SQIVND (reference sequence). The length of the CDR3 is 12 residues. With 11 bases removed from V and 2 bases from J, the gap between germline ends came to 9 bases. The CDR3 loop is CAGLDNTGELFF. DNA for the CDR3: TGTGCCGGTCTCGATAACACCGGGGAGCTGTTTTTT. Full variable domain (missing parts from reference TRBV19 and TRBJ2-2): DGGITQSPKYLFRKEGQNVTLSCEQNLNHDAMYWYRQDPGQGLRLIYYSQIVNDFQKGDIAEGYSVSREKKESFPLTVTSAQKNPTAFYLCAGLDNTGELFFGEGSRLTVL.